This TCR beta chain was observed in a study of blood T cell repertoires in COVID-19. Overall study: Samples representing acute and convalescent COVID-19 were sourced from the United States, Italy and Spain. Nucleic acid was either cDNA or gDNA, and it came from T cells, B-cell-depleted T cells, or PBMCs.

The CDR3 sequence is 15 residues long. Germline CDR1 and CDR2: SQVTM and ANQGSEA. As processed by the authors: Using reference gene primer amplification, nucleated cell counts were estimated. Repertoires were generated with immunoSEQ multiplex PCR, while TCRdb's copy carries only in-frame clones and drops some. V, J and clone size are taken as reported in that table, and D and trimming were inferred from the DNA itself. The sample lists 170,000 or so clones, roughly nine tenths occurring once. This clone was seen once. The sequence came from a man between 18 and 35 years old who had recovered from COVID-19. This rearrangement joins TRBV29-1 to TRBJ2-3; D not certain. Sample: peripheral blood. CDR3 sequence: CSWANTATSTDTQYF. For the CDR3, the DNA is TGCAGTTGGGCCAATACGGCTACTAGCACAGATACGCAGTATTTT.